A selection of T cell receptor beta chains follows, all from one sample in a study of blood T cell repertoires in COVID-19. TCRdb keeps only in-frame clones here, not all; method: immunoSEQ multiplex PCR. The table includes over 130,000 clones, 75% to 80% detected once. The specimen was PBMCs or T cells enriched from blood (not recorded which). These receptor sequences come from a woman between 50 and 59 years old who had recovered from COVID-19. Each CDR3 is given with its conserved first and last residue. The order of the fields is J gene, V gene, clone size, D gene, CDR3 protein, CDR3 DNA. The D gene is left open where the match is weak. Clone size is stated in some rows and not others, as once, few, many or a class when expanded.

j_call: TRBJ1-1
v_call: TRBV28
clone_size: .
d_call: .
cdr3_aa: CASKYPRGTEAFF
cdr3_nt: TGTGCCAGCAAATATCCTAGGGGCACTGAAGCTTTCTTT

j_call: TRBJ1-3
v_call: TRBV9
clone_size: .
d_call: .
cdr3_aa: CASSPNGNTIYF
cdr3_nt: TGTGCCAGCAGCCCCAATGGAAACACCATATATTTT

j_call: TRBJ2-3
v_call: TRBV29-1
clone_size: .
d_call: TRBD2
cdr3_aa: CSVGASGSTDTQYF
cdr3_nt: TGCAGCGTTGGGGCTAGCGGGAGCACAGATACGCAGTATTTT

j_call: TRBJ2-5
v_call: TRBV5-1
clone_size: .
d_call: TRBD1
cdr3_aa: CASSLVPGGLETQYF
cdr3_nt: TGCGCCAGCAGCTTGGTTCCAGGGGGCTTGGAGACCCAGTACTTC

j_call: TRBJ1-2
v_call: TRBV6-5
clone_size: .
d_call: TRBD1
cdr3_aa: CASTADRAYGYTF
cdr3_nt: TGTGCCAGCACGGCGGACAGGGCATATGGCTACACCTTC

j_call: TRBJ1-6
v_call: TRBV27
clone_size: .
d_call: .
cdr3_aa: CASSYSFQATLHF
cdr3_nt: TGTGCCAGCAGTTATTCCTTTCAGGCGACCCTCCACTTT

j_call: TRBJ1-5
v_call: TRBV6-5
clone_size: .
d_call: .
cdr3_aa: CASRQGGSEVQPQHF
cdr3_nt: TGTGCCAGCAGACAGGGAGGGTCGGAGGTTCAGCCCCAGCATTTT

j_call: TRBJ1-2
v_call: TRBV28
clone_size: .
d_call: .
cdr3_aa: CASSLSGDGYTF
cdr3_nt: TGTGCCAGCAGTTTGTCGGGGGACGGCTACACCTTC

j_call: TRBJ2-2
v_call: TRBV24-1
clone_size: once
d_call: TRBD2
cdr3_aa: CATSDSKPGLAAPGELFF
cdr3_nt: TGTGCCACCAGTGATTCAAAACCGGGACTAGCGGCCCCGGGGGAGCTGTTTTTT

j_call: TRBJ2-5
v_call: TRBV6-5
clone_size: .
d_call: TRBD2
cdr3_aa: CASSRDYLSFGTQYF
cdr3_nt: TGTGCCAGCAGTCGGGACTACCTTTCTTTTGGGACCCAGTACTTC